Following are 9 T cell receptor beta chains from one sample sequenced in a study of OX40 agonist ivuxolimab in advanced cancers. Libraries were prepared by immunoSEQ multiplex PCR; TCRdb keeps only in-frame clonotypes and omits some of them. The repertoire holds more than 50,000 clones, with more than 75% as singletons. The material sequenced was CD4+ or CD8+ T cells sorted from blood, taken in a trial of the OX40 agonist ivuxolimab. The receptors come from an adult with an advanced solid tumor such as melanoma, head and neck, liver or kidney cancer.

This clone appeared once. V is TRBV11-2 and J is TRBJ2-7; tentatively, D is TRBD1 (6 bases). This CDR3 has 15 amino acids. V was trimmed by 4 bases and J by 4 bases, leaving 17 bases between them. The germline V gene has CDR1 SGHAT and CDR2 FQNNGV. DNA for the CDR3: TGTGCCAGCAGCTCCCTGACCGGGACACCTTACGAGCAGTACTTC. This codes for CASSSLTGTPYEQYF. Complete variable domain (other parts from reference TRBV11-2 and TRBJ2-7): EAGVAQSPRYKIIEKRQSVAFWCNPISGHATLYWYQQILGQGPKLLIQFQNNGVVDDSQLPKDRFSAERLKGVDSTLKIQPAKLEDSAVYLCASSSLTGTPYEQYFGPGTRLTVT.

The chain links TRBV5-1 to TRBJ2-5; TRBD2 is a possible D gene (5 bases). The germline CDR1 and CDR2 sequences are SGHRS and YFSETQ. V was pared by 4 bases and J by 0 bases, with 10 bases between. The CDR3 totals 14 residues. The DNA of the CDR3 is TGCGCCAGCAGCGTCGCGACTAACCAAGAGACCCAGTACTTC. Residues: CASSVATNQETQYF.

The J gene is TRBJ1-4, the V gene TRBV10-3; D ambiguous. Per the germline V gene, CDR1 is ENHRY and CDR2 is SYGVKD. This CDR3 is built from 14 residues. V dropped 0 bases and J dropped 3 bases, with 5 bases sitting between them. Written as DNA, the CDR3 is TGTGCCATCAGTGAGTCGGGGTCTAATGAAAAACTGTTTTTT. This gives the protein CAISESGSNEKLFF.

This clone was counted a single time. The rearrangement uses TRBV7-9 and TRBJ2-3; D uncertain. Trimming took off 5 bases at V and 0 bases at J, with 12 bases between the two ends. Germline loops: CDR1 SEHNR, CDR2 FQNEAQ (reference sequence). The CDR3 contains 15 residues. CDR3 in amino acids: CASSPVSSSTDTQYF. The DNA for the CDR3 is TGTGCCAGCAGCCCAGTAAGTTCGAGCACAGATACGCAGTATTTT.

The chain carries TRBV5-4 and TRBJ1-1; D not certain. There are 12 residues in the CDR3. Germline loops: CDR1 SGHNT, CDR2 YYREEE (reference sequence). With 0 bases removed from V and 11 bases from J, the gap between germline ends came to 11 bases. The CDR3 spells CASSLARGNAFF. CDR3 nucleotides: TGTGCCAGCAGCTTGGCCCGGGGAAATGCTTTCTTT.

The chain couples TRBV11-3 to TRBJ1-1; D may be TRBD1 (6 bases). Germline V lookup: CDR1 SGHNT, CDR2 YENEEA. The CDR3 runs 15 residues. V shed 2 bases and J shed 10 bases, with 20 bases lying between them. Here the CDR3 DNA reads TGTGCCAGCAGCTTACCGCCGGGACGGGGGCCGGTAGCTTTCTTT. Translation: CASSLPPGRGPVAFF.

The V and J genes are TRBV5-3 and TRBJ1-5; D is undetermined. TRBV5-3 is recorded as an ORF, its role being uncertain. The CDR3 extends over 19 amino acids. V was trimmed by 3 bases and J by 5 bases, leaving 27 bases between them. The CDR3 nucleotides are TGTGCCAGAAGCTCGGACCGGCCCGGGCCCCAGAGGCGTGATCAGCCCCAGCATTTT. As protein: CARSSDRPGPQRRDQPQHF.

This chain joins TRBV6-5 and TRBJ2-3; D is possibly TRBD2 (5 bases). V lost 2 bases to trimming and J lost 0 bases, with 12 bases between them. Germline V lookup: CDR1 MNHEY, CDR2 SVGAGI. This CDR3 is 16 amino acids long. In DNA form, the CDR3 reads TGTGCCAGCAGTTACACGGCGGGTGTTAGCACAGATACGCAGTATTTT. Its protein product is CASSYTAGVSTDTQYF.

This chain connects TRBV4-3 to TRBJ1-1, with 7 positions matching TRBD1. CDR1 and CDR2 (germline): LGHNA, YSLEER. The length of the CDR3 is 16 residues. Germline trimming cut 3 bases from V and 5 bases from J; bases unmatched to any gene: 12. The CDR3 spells CASSHAPDRVGTEAFF. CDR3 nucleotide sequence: TGCGCCAGCAGCCATGCCCCCGACAGGGTAGGGACTGAAGCTTTCTTT.